One and the same sample provided the 3 T cell receptor beta chains below, sequenced in a study of cytomegalovirus exposure and HLA in healthy donors. The method was immunoSEQ multiplex PCR; TCRdb's version includes in-frame clones alone and lacks a portion of them. The top ten clones hold 4.4% of a sample with roughly 120,000 clones, about nine tenths of them seen once. Material for sequencing was PBMCs. The receptors shown here come from a man younger than 35 in good health and CMV-seropositive.

This sequence joins TRBV6-4 and TRBJ1-2, with a tentative D call TRBD1 (6 bases). The CDR3 totals 17 residues. The germline gives CDR1 MRHNA, CDR2 SNTAGT. Trimming cost V 7 bases and J 4 bases, with 25 bases left between them. CDR3 in amino acids: CASIGEKEDRRRYGYTF. The CDR3 coding sequence is TGTGCCAGCATAGGGGAGAAGGAGGACAGACGACGCTATGGCTACACCTTC.

The chain combines TRBV28 with TRBJ1-1, with 10 positions matching TRBD1. Unmatched junction bases numbered 9, after V lost 5 bases and J lost 0 bases. This CDR3 has 17 amino acids. Germline V gene sequence: CDR1 MDHEN, CDR2 SYDVKM. The CDR3, as DNA: TGTGCCAGCAGTCCGGCAGGACAGGGGGTTATGAACACTGAAGCTTTCTTT. Protein sequence: CASSPAGQGVMNTEAFF.

The chain has TRBV5-1 and TRBJ2-1, with 8 bases matching TRBD2. Per the germline V gene, CDR1 is SGHRS and CDR2 is YFSETQ. The CDR3 spans 19 residues. Trimming took 0 bases from V and 0 from J; bases not matched to a gene: 11. This chain's CDR3 is CASSLVGGGYPSSYNEQFF. The CDR3 bases are TGCGCCAGCAGCTTGGTGGGCGGGGGGTACCCTAGCTCCTACAATGAGCAGTTCTTC.